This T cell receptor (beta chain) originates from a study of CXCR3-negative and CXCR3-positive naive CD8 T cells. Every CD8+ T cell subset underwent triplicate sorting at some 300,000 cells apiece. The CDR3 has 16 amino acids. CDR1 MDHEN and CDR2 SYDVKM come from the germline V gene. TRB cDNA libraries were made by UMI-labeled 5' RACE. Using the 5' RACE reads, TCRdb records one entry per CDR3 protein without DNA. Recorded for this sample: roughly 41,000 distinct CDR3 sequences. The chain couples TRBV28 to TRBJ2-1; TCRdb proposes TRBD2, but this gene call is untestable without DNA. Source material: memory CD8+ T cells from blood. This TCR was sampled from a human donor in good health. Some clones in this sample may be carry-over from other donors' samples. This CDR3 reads CASSLVRDGSYNEQFF.